This T cell receptor (beta chain) comes out of a study of blood T cell repertoires in COVID-19. The CDR3 extends over 14 amino acids. V lost 6 bases and J 2 bases, leaving 11 bases between the germline ends. CDR1 and CDR2 from the germline V gene are MNHEY and SVGAGI. Method: immunoSEQ multiplex PCR; TCRdb's copy keeps in-frame clones and lacks some. Among 250,000 or so clones listed, roughly 85% were seen once. This sequence joins TRBV6-5 and TRBJ1-5; a weak D match, TRBD1 (5 bases). Sequenced input: peripheral blood. This receptor was obtained from a man between 18 and 35 years old with active or convalescent COVID-19. The CDR3 DNA reads TGTGCCAGCAGCCCCGGGGGAGGCAATCAGCCCCAGCATTTT. Its translation: CASSPGGGNQPQHF.